This entry lists 30 T cell receptor beta chains sequenced from one sample in a study of regulatory T cells in long-lasting Graves disease. To make TCR beta libraries, researchers used iRepertoire HTBI primers and Arm-PCR of CDR3 regions. TCRdb independently ran MiXCR on the multiplex PCR reads; one entry per CDR3 protein. This table holds 400,000 to 500,000 distinct CDR3 sequences, roughly 15% found once. This sample's time point: newly diagnosed GD, antithyroid drugs for less than 3 months. PBMCs were the source of the RNA used for TCR sequencing. The data were also submitted as part of a second study, on T cells in Graves' hyperthyroidism and ophthalmopathy.

This specimen consisted of peripheral blood mononuclear cells (PBMCs), obtained at new diagnosis, from a patient treated with antithyroid drugs. These receptors were collected from a woman aged 30 to 39 with Graves disease.

This clonotype was observed a handful of times. CDR3 bases: TGTGCCAGCAGCTCGCCAGGGGAAGGGGGCGGCAATCAGCCCCAGCATTTT. This sequence encodes CASSSPGEGGGNQPQHF. The V gene is TRBV7-9, the J gene TRBJ1-5; TRBD1 aligns across 7 bases. The CDR3 extends over 17 amino acids. CDR1 is SEHNR, CDR2 FQNEAQ, per germline (reference sequence). V shed 4 bases, J shed 2 bases, and the junction held 11 bases outside the gene matches. Together with reference TRBV7-9 and TRBJ1-5, the CDR3 gives the full variable domain: DTGVSQNPRHKITKRGQNVTFRCDPISEHNRLYWYRQTLGQGPEFLTYFQNEAQLEKSRLLSDRFSAERPKGSFSTLEIQRTEQGDSAMYLCASSSPGEGGGNQPQHFGDGTRLSIL.

This clonotype was seen many times. The chain recombines TRBV27 with TRBJ2-1, with 13 bases matching TRBD2. The CDR3 consists of 15 residues. J gave up 8 bases and V 6 bases, and 7 bases lay outside the gene matches. CDR1 and CDR2 from the germline V gene are MNHEY and SMNVEV (reference sequence). CDR3 nucleotides: TGTGCCAGCAGACCCGGACTAGCGGGAGTCCATGAGCAGTTCTTC. Protein: CASRPGLAGVHEQFF.

The sample holds a few counts of this clonotype. V usage is TRBV15 and J usage is TRBJ2-3, with unresolved D. CDR3 length: 13 amino acids. Germline loops: CDR1 LNHNV, CDR2 YYDKDF (reference sequence). V gave up 5 bases and J gave up 2 bases, with 8 bases separating them. The CDR3 is CATSGDTTDTQYF. Here the CDR3 DNA reads TGTGCCACCAGCGGGGATACCACAGATACGCAGTATTTT.

There are many counts of this clonotype. This chain links TRBV29-1 with TRBJ2-5, with 9 bases fitting TRBD2. The CDR3 has 15 residues. V shed 2 bases and J 3 bases; nucleotides not matched to a gene: 7. Germline values: CDR1 SQVTM, CDR2 ANQGSEA. The CDR3 coding sequence is TGCAGCGTTGAACCGTCTAGCGGGGACGAAGAGACCCAGTACTTC. It codes for CSVEPSSGDEETQYF.

This clonotype was seen at least ten times. This chain connects TRBV3-1 to TRBJ2-5; TRBD2 matches at 7 bases. This CDR3 comprises 15 residues. V trimming: 2 bases; J trimming: 5 bases; junction bases outside the gene matches: 8. Germline CDR1 is LGHDT and CDR2 is YNNKEL (reference sequence). CDR3 nucleotide sequence: TGTGCCAGCAGCCAATTTGGGGGGGTTGGTGAGACCCAGTACTTC. Its protein is CASSQFGGVGETQYF.

A few counts support this clonotype. The rearrangement uses TRBV2 and TRBJ1-1; TRBD1 is a possible D gene (6 bases). The V gene lost 7 bases and the J gene lost 1 base, with 10 bases spanning the gap. Germline-derived CDR1 and CDR2 are SNHLY and FYNNEI. CDR3 length: 13 amino acids. CDR3 in amino acids: CASTRDTNTEAFF. The CDR3 DNA follows: TGTGCCAGCACCCGGGACACGAACACTGAAGCTTTCTTT.

This clonotype was recorded many times. The gene calls are TRBV7-2 and TRBJ2-3; 10 bases fit TRBD2. Per the germline V gene, CDR1 is SGHTA and CDR2 is FQGNSA. The CDR3 contains 16 residues. V trimming: 5 bases; J trimming: 2 bases; junction bases outside the gene matches: 7. CDR3 DNA: TGTGCCAGCAGCACAGGGACTAGCGCATACACAGATACGCAGTATTTT. It codes for CASSTGTSAYTDTQYF.

The chain has TRBV19 and TRBJ2-1; TRBD2 aligns across 16 bases. The CDR3 has 20 residues. V shed 2 bases and J 4 bases; nucleotides not matched to a gene: 11. The germline V gene has CDR1 LNHDA and CDR2 SQIVND (reference sequence). In DNA, the CDR3 is TGTGCCAGTAGTATAACCCAGCCGGGACTAGCGGGAGGGATATACAATGAGCAGTTCTTC. It translates to CASSITQPGLAGGIYNEQFF.

The genes are TRBV5-5 and TRBJ2-4, with D tentatively TRBD1 (6 bases). CDR3 length equals 13 residues. Germline CDR1 is SGHKS and CDR2 is YYEKEE (reference sequence). The V end lost 2 bases, the J end lost 7 bases, and 10 bases lay between the germline ends. DNA of the CDR3: TGTGCCAGCAGCTTACAGGGTTGGAACATTCAGTACTTC. Its protein product is CASSLQGWNIQYF.

The chain joins TRBV2 to TRBJ1-4, with D perhaps matching TRBD1 (5 bases). The V gene lost 6 bases and the J gene lost 8 bases, with 10 bases spanning the gap. Germline V gene sequence: CDR1 SNHLY, CDR2 FYNNEI. This CDR3 comprises 12 residues. The CDR3 bases are TGTGCCAGCAGGGGGCGGGCGGAAAAACTGTTTTTT. It translates to CASRGRAEKLFF.

A remark on this clonotype: This clone may be a read error of a much larger clone one base away. CDR3 DNA: TGCAGTGCTAGAGAGGGACGAGGGGGCGGACAGCCCCCGCATTTT. This sequence encodes CSAREGRGGGQPPHF. This rearrangement joins TRBV20-1 to TRBJ1-5; 7 nucleotides line up with TRBD1. The CDR3 is made up of 15 amino acids. Germline-derived CDR1 and CDR2 are DFQATT and SNEGSKA (reference sequence).

This clonotype was counted at least ten times. This chain links TRBV12-3 or TRBV12-4 with TRBJ1-5, with D maybe TRBD1 (6 bases). V lost 2 bases and J lost 6, with 14 bases in between. This CDR3 contains 15 residues. CDR3 nucleotides: TGTGCCAGCAGTTTAACAGGGTCGAGGACTCAGCCCCAGCATTTT. Protein product: CASSLTGSRTQPQHF.

Worth noting for this clonotype: This may come from a read error, since a much larger clone is one base off. V is TRBV30 and J is TRBJ2-3, with a possible D match to TRBD1 (7 bases). CDR1 is GTSNPN, CDR2 SVGIG, per germline (reference sequence). This CDR3 contains 12 residues. The CDR3 protein is CAWIRGTDTRYF. For the CDR3, the DNA is TGTGCCTGGATTCGGGGGACAGATACGCGGTATTTT.

Remarks on this clonotype: The junction departs from germline at one end; a sequencing error may be responsible. The chain couples TRBV4-1 to TRBJ1-2, with D unclear. CDR3 length equals 15 residues. Germline V gene sequence: CDR1 MGHRA, CDR2 YSYEKL. DNA of the CDR3: TGCGCCAGCAGCCAAGATAACCTGGGTGAGGGTGGCTGCACCTTC. It encodes CASSQDNLGEGGCTF.

In this sample, this clonotype turned up many times. V is TRBV12-3 or TRBV12-4 and J is TRBJ2-2, with TRBD1 identical over 8 bases. This CDR3 has 18 amino acids. With V trimmed by 6 bases and J by 6 bases, 18 bases remained unmatched. CDR3 protein: CASSPRQGNLLGAGELFF. CDR3 in DNA: TGTGCCAGCAGCCCTCGACAGGGGAACCTCTTGGGGGCCGGGGAGCTGTTTTTT.

This clonotype was observed at least ten times. The chain uses TRBV6-2 or TRBV6-3 and TRBJ2-2, with D perhaps matching TRBD1 (6 bases). The CDR3 is 18 residues long. V lost 5 bases to trimming and J lost 2 bases, with 21 bases between them. The V gene's germline CDR1 is MNHEY and CDR2 SVGEGT. As DNA, the CDR3 is TGTGCCAGCAGTGAACAGGGCAGGGGACGGTCAAACACCGGGGAGCTGTTTTTT. Translating it yields CASSEQGRGRSNTGELFF.

This clonotype was counted only a few times. V usage is TRBV20-1 and J usage is TRBJ2-1, with TRBD2 matching 9 bases. J lost 15 bases, V lost 1 base, and 10 bases had no gene match. The CDR3 sequence is 13 residues long. Germline-derived CDR1 and CDR2 are DFQATT and SNEGSKA (reference sequence). Written as DNA, the CDR3 is TGCAGTGCTAGAGGGGTCGTAGCGGGAGAGGTGTTCTTC. Its translation is CSARGVVAGEVFF.

This clonotype showed up many times. The J gene is TRBJ2-4, the V gene TRBV6-2 or TRBV6-3; 9 bases fit TRBD1. J was trimmed by 8 bases and V by 0 bases; bases with no gene match: 11. Per germline, CDR1 MNHEY and CDR2 SVGEGT. The CDR3 sequence is 17 residues long. CDR3 amino acids: CASSYSRTGALQDIQYF. DNA for the CDR3: TGTGCCAGCAGTTACTCCCGGACAGGGGCCCTCCAGGACATTCAGTACTTC.

In this sample, this clonotype turned up many times. V usage is TRBV28 and J usage is TRBJ2-7; 7 nucleotides align to TRBD1. The V gene end was trimmed by 8 bases and the J gene end by 0 bases; junction bases not matched to a gene: 10. Germline V lookup: CDR1 MDHEN, CDR2 SYDVKM. The CDR3 length is 15 residues. The CDR3 loop reads CASFSPQGSSYEQYF. The CDR3 region has the DNA TGTGCCAGCTTTTCCCCACAGGGGAGCTCCTACGAGCAGTACTTC.

This clonotype was picked up many times. This rearrangement joins TRBV2 to TRBJ2-2; TRBD2 matches at 8 bases. Germline CDR1 is SNHLY and CDR2 is FYNNEI. The J segment lost 6 bases and the V segment lost 2 bases, leaving 5 bases of the junction unmatched. This CDR3 region has 15 residues. This CDR3 is CASSERAGVPGELFF. The CDR3 nucleotides read TGTGCCAGCAGTGAACGAGCGGGAGTCCCCGGGGAGCTGTTTTTT.

This clonotype has at least ten counts. The chain links TRBV6-2 or TRBV6-3 to TRBJ1-1; D ambiguous. Germline V gene sequence: CDR1 MNHEY, CDR2 SVGEGT. This CDR3 has 13 residues. V lost 3 bases and J 3 bases, leaving 8 bases between the germline ends. The CDR3 nucleotides read TGTGCCAGCAGTTATACCCAAGACACTGAAGCTTTCTTT. Encoded protein: CASSYTQDTEAFF.

As for this clonotype: This CDR3 fails to terminate in the conserved phenylalanine or tryptophan, so it likely reflects a read error. The rearrangement links TRBV20-1 to TRBJ2-3, with 11 bases fitting TRBD2. From germline, CDR1 is DFQATT and CDR2 SNEGSKA (reference sequence). V lost 4 bases to trimming and J lost 4 bases; unmatched junction nucleotides: 13. The CDR3 runs 17 residues. The DNA of the CDR3 is TGCAGTGCTATCGTACTAGCGGGAGAGCCCGGGCCAGATACGCAGTATTCT. Residues: CSAIVLAGEPGPDTQYS.

This clonotype was seen many times. The chain carries TRBV6-1 and TRBJ2-3, with a weak D call TRBD1 (6 bases). Germline V lookup: CDR1 MNHNS, CDR2 SASEGT. This CDR3 spans 15 amino acids. With 4 bases removed from V and 4 bases from J, the gap between germline ends came to 15 bases. The CDR3 loop is CASSVNRASSDTQYF. The DNA for the CDR3 is TGTGCCAGCAGTGTGAACAGGGCAAGTTCAGATACGCAGTATTTT.

J is TRBJ2-5 and V is TRBV11-1, with 7 bases matching TRBD1. The trim removed 5 bases at V and 1 base at J, leaving 10 bases unmatched. This CDR3 has 16 residues. Germline values: CDR1 SGHAT, CDR2 FQDESV (reference sequence). For the CDR3, the DNA is TGTGCCAGCAGCCCAAGGGACAGACAAACCCAAGAGACCCAGTACTTC. This translates into CASSPRDRQTQETQYF.

This sequence joins TRBV24-1 and TRBJ2-1, with D possibly matching TRBD2 (6 bases). Trimming removed 7 bases from V and 4 bases from J, with 10 bases in between. The V gene's germline CDR1 is KGHDR and CDR2 SFDVKD. The CDR3 sequence is 13 residues long. CDR3 region: CATRGDLYNEQFF. In nucleotides, the CDR3 is TGTGCCACCAGGGGGGACTTATACAATGAGCAGTTCTTC.

At least ten counts were recorded for this clonotype. The gene calls are TRBV20-1 and TRBJ2-5, with D tentatively TRBD2 (6 bases). Per the germline V gene, CDR1 is DFQATT and CDR2 is SNEGSKA (reference sequence). CDR3 length equals 15 residues. With 0 bases removed from V and 2 bases from J, the gap between germline ends came to 13 bases. CDR3 sequence: CSARDRPSAQETQYF. DNA of the CDR3: TGCAGTGCTAGAGATCGTCCTAGCGCGCAAGAGACCCAGTACTTC.

This clonotype was counted only a few times. The chain uses TRBV6-1 and TRBJ2-7; 9 positions agree with TRBD2. Germline CDR1 MNHNS, CDR2 SASEGT. The ends lost 5 bases at V and 2 bases at J; junction bases unmatched: 16. The CDR3 is 18 residues long. The CDR3 loop is CASSLLPSGRPATYEQYF. CDR3 coding DNA: TGTGCCAGCAGTCTCCTCCCCAGCGGGAGGCCCGCCACCTACGAGCAGTACTTC.

V usage is TRBV10-3 and J usage is TRBJ1-1; no definite D call. Trimming took 0 bases from V and 0 from J, leaving 11 bases between them. The CDR3 runs 16 residues. The germline V gene encodes CDR1 ENHRY and CDR2 SYGVKD. CDR3 DNA: TGTGCCATCAGTGAGTCGAGTTCTGTTGTGAACACTGAAGCTTTCTTT. It is translated as CAISESSSVVNTEAFF.

This chain uses TRBV6-2 or TRBV6-3 with TRBJ1-1, with 8 nucleotides matching TRBD1. The junction had 9 bases not matched to a gene; V was cut back by 5 bases and J by 4 bases. The CDR3 runs 15 residues. The germline V gene encodes CDR1 MNHEY and CDR2 SVGEGT. DNA for the CDR3: TGTGCCAGCAGTGAAGTCCCAGGGGGCGGCACTGAAGCTTTCTTT. It encodes CASSEVPGGGTEAFF.

This clonotype was observed many times. The chain combines TRBV28 with TRBJ2-1; 7 positions agree with TRBD1. Germline CDR1 reads MDHEN; CDR2 reads SYDVKM. V gave up 5 bases and J gave up 7 bases; unmatched junction bases: 11. This CDR3 contains 15 residues. The CDR3 loop is CASSPGTDFRNEQFF. The CDR3 nucleotides are TGTGCCAGCAGTCCTGGGACAGACTTTAGGAATGAGCAGTTCTTC.